These 13 T cell receptor beta chains share one sample of origin, sequenced in a study of blood T cell repertoires in COVID-19. The data were produced by immunoSEQ multiplex PCR, yet TCRdb's version contains in-frame clones alone and is incomplete. Among approximately 200,000 clones listed, approximately 80% were seen once. The sequenced sample was peripheral blood. Receptors were obtained from a woman aged 50 to 65 with acute or convalescent COVID-19.

This chain uses TRBV10-2 with TRBJ2-2; 8 bases are a match to TRBD1. Germline CDR1 WSHSY, CDR2 SAAADI. V gave up 6 bases and J gave up 6 bases; unmatched junction bases: 9. The CDR3 consists of 15 residues. CDR3 DNA sequence: TGCGCCAGCAGACAAAGACAGGGGCGAGCCGGGGAGCTGTTTTTT. Residues: CASRQRQGRAGELFF.

This clone was counted once. J is TRBJ2-1 and V is TRBV4-3; D unclear. CDR1 and CDR2 from the germline V gene are LGHNA and YSLEER. This CDR3 is built from 15 residues. Trimming took 6 bases from V and 0 from J, leaving 12 bases between them. CDR3 residues: CASSVQDSSYNEQFF. In DNA form, the CDR3 reads TGCGCCAGCAGTGTGCAGGATAGCTCCTACAATGAGCAGTTCTTC.

This chain joins TRBV5-1 and TRBJ1-3, with D possibly being TRBD1 (6 bases). Germline CDR1 SGHRS, CDR2 YFSETQ. Deletions cut 5 bases from V and 4 bases from J, with 10 bases between. This CDR3 has 13 residues. Here the CDR3 DNA reads TGCGCCAGCAGAACAGGGACGGGAAACACCATATATTTT. This gives the protein CASRTGTGNTIYF.

This chain connects TRBV19 to TRBJ2-2; a possible D gene is TRBD2 (6 bases). The CDR3 contains 15 residues. Looked up from germline, CDR1 is LNHDA and CDR2 is SQIVND (reference sequence). V shed 11 bases and J shed 7 bases, with 23 bases lying between them. The CDR3: CAAGRAGGLNGELFF. DNA of the CDR3: TGTGCCGCCGGCCGAGCTGGGGGGTTAAACGGGGAGCTGTTTTTT.

The gene calls are TRBV25-1 and TRBJ2-7, with TRBD1 as a possible D gene (6 bases). V was trimmed by 7 bases and J by 4 bases, leaving 11 bases between them. Germline assignment: CDR1 MGHDK and CDR2 SYGVNS. The CDR3 is 12 amino acids. The CDR3 region has the DNA TGTGCCAGCATGGACAGCTTTTACGAGCAGTACTTC. It codes for CASMDSFYEQYF.

CDR3 in DNA: TGTGCCAGCAGCTTGGTGGGGACAGGGACTAGCACAGATACGCAGTATTTT. Protein: CASSLVGTGTSTDTQYF. The rearrangement links TRBV5-4 to TRBJ2-3; 9 nucleotides match TRBD1. Germline lookup yields CDR1 SGHNT and CDR2 YYREEE (reference sequence). The CDR3 sequence is 17 residues long. J was trimmed by 0 bases and V by 0 bases; bases with no gene match: 5. Using reference TRBV5-4 and TRBJ2-3 for the parts outside the CDR3, the full variable domain is ETGVTQSPTHLIKTRGQQVTLRCSSQSGHNTVSWYQQALGQGPQFIFQYYREEENGRGNFPPRFSGLQFPNYSSELNVNALELDDSALYLCASSLVGTGTSTDTQYFGPGTRLTVL.

This rearrangement joins TRBV7-2 to TRBJ2-3, with TRBD2 matching over 9 bases. In germline, CDR1 is SGHTA, CDR2 FQGNSA. The CDR3 runs 16 residues. V lost 1 base, J lost 1 base, and 3 bases stayed unmatched. In DNA form, the CDR3 reads TGTGCCAGCAGCTTAGGGGCTAGCGGGGGCACAGATACGCAGTATTTT. Translation gives CASSLGASGGTDTQYF.

The rearrangement joins TRBV19 to TRBJ2-3; 9 positions match TRBD2. Germline assignment: CDR1 LNHDA and CDR2 SQIVND (reference sequence). This CDR3 has 17 residues. Trimming at V came to 4 bases and at J to 5 bases, leaving 13 bases not matched to a gene. The CDR3 region has the DNA TGTGCCAGTAGTAGTTCCGCGGGGGGGGCCTCACGAGATACGCAGTATTTT. Protein sequence: CASSSSAGGASRDTQYF.

V is TRBV5-5 and J is TRBJ1-4; 10 bases line up with TRBD1. The CDR3 extends over 14 amino acids. V trimming: 4 bases; J trimming: 7 bases; junction bases outside the gene matches: 4. CDR1 SGHKS and CDR2 YYEKEE come from the germline V gene (reference sequence). The CDR3 spells CASSDRGPGEKLFF. CDR3 in DNA: TGTGCCAGCAGCGACAGGGGGCCAGGTGAAAAACTGTTTTTT. The entire variable domain, with the rest obtained from reference TRBV5-5 and TRBJ1-4, is as follows: DAGVTQSPTHLIKTRGQQVTLRCSPISGHKSVSWYQQVLGQGPQFIFQYYEKEERGRGNFPDRFSARQFPNYSSELNVNALLLGDSALYLCASSDRGPGEKLFFGSGTQLSVL.

This chain's CDR3 is CASSPRVLAKNIQYF. The CDR3 coding sequence is TGTGCCAGCAGCCCCCGGGTTCTAGCCAAAAACATTCAGTACTTC. The V and J genes are TRBV14 and TRBJ2-4; D remains ambiguous. Germline CDR1 SGHDN, CDR2 FVKESK. The V end was cut by 4 bases, the J end by 0 bases, with 10 bases between. The CDR3 runs 15 residues. The whole variable domain, remainder taken from reference TRBV14 and TRBJ2-4, is EAGVTQFPSHSVIEKGQTVTLRCDPISGHDNLYWYRRVMGKEIKFLLHFVKESKQDESGMPNNRFLAERTGGTYSTLKVQPAELEDSGVYFCASSPRVLAKNIQYFGAGTRLSVL.

A note on this clone: The same CDR3 arises from other DNA sequences in this sample as well. The chain couples TRBV5-1 to TRBJ2-7; tentatively, D is TRBD2 (6 bases). The CDR3 contains 15 residues. Germline V gene sequence: CDR1 SGHRS, CDR2 YFSETQ. V was shortened by 0 bases and J by 3 bases, with 13 bases between the two germline ends. The CDR3 DNA sequence: TGCGCCAGCAGCTTGGCCGGGCAGGGAGGCTACGAGCAGTACTTC. Translating it yields CASSLAGQGGYEQYF.

This chain connects TRBV5-5 to TRBJ1-4, with a tentative D call TRBD1 (5 bases). This CDR3 region has 13 residues. Germline lookup yields CDR1 SGHKS and CDR2 YYEKEE (reference sequence). V dropped 4 bases and J dropped 7 bases, with 11 bases sitting between them. CDR3 region: CASSPIGGEKLFF. In nucleotides, the CDR3 is TGTGCCAGCAGCCCGATCGGGGGTGAAAAACTGTTTTTT. The whole variable domain, remainder taken from reference TRBV5-5 and TRBJ1-4, is DAGVTQSPTHLIKTRGQQVTLRCSPISGHKSVSWYQQVLGQGPQFIFQYYEKEERGRGNFPDRFSARQFPNYSSELNVNALLLGDSALYLCASSPIGGEKLFFGSGTQLSVL.

Remarks on this clone: Sequence at one end of the junction differs from germline and may be a read error. This rearrangement joins TRBV29-1 to TRBJ2-1; 9 nucleotides agree with TRBD2. The CDR3 has 14 amino acids. CDR1 and CDR2 (germline): SQVTM, ANQGSEA. The CDR3 reads CSVEKSSGDPPFIF. The CDR3 nucleotides read TGCAGCGTTGAAAAATCTAGCGGGGACCCCCCATTCATCTTC.